These T cell receptor beta chains were read from a single sample in a study of T cells in Graves' hyperthyroidism and ophthalmopathy. TCRdb reprocessed the multiplex PCR reads with MiXCR, giving one entry per CDR3 protein. The repertoire consists of about 380,000 distinct CDR3 sequences, with about 14% occurring once and the leading ten covering 9.5% to 12%. Specimen: blood. The source of these receptors is a woman aged 55-69 years with Graves' hyperthyroidism. Both conserved end residues are part of each CDR3. D genes are given only for firm matches. For some rows the clone size is stated as once, few or many, or as a class when expanded; others skip it.

D gene	V gene	J gene	clone size	CDR3 DNA	CDR3 protein
NA	TRBV29-1	TRBJ2-2	many	TGCAGCGTTGAAATGGGGGATGGCACCGGGGAGCTGTTTTTT	CSVEMGDGTGELFF
TRBD2	TRBV7-9	TRBJ2-7	many	TGTGCCAGCAGCTTAATTCGGCGGGAGGGGACCTACGAGCAGTACTTC	CASSLIRREGTYEQYF
TRBD2	TRBV12-5	TRBJ2-5	NA	TGTGCTAGTGGTTTTTCCTTAGCGGGAGGGAACCAAGAGACCCAGTACTTC	CASGFSLAGGNQETQYF
NA	TRBV29-1	TRBJ2-1	few	TGCAGCGTTGTGTCCCTGAACTACAATGAGCAGTTCTTC	CSVVSLNYNEQFF
NA	TRBV5-1	TRBJ2-1	many	TGCGCCAGCAGTAGAGCAACTCCCGGGGATGAGCAGTTCTTC	CASSRATPGDEQFF
NA	TRBV18	TRBJ1-5	NA	TGTGCCAGCTCACCATCCAGGGCTTCGAGTCAGCCCCAGCATTTT	CASSPSRASSQPQHF
NA	TRBV6-1	TRBJ2-2	NA	TGTGCCAGCAGTTCTCCCGACACGAACACCGGGGAGCTGTTTTTT	CASSSPDTNTGELFF
NA	TRBV15	TRBJ1-2	NA	TGTGCCGCCAGCAGAGATCTATTGGGATATGGCTACACCTTC	CAASRDLLGYGYTF
NA	TRBV30	TRBJ1-2	many	TGTGCCTGGAGTGTACAAGGGACGGGCTATGGCTACACCTTC	CAWSVQGTGYGYTF
NA	TRBV5-1	TRBJ2-3	NA	TGCGCCAGCAGCCCAGAGGCAGCTAGCACAGATACGCAGTATTTT	CASSPEAASTDTQYF
NA	TRBV4-2	TRBJ1-4	NA	TGTGCCAGCAGCCAAGTAGCAGGTTTTAATCGGGATGAAAAACTGTTTTTT	CASSQVAGFNRDEKLFF
NA	TRBV7-9	TRBJ2-3	NA	TGTGCCAGCAGCTTAGGGGCTACGGGAGATACGCAGTATTTT	CASSLGATGDTQYF
TRBD2	TRBV15	TRBJ2-2	NA	TGTGCCACCAGCAGAGATGGAGGGTGGGCGGGAGGCACCGGGGAGCTGTTTTTT	CATSRDGGWAGGTGELFF
NA	TRBV9	TRBJ1-4	NA	TGTGCCAGCAGCGTAGATGAGGGCATCACTAATGAAAAACTGTTTTTT	CASSVDEGITNEKLFF
NA	TRBV10-1	TRBJ2-1	NA	TGCGCCAGCAGTGAGGAACGACAAAGCTCCTACAATGAGCAGTTCTTC	CASSEERQSSYNEQFF
TRBD1	TRBV18	TRBJ1-4	many	TGTGCCAGCTCACTGGACAGGGAAAAACTGTTTTTT	CASSLDREKLFF
NA	TRBV9	TRBJ2-7	NA	TGTGCCAGCAGCCAGAACCTGGGGGACTCAGCTTTCTACGAGCAGTACTTC	CASSQNLGDSAFYEQYF
TRBD2	TRBV3-1	TRBJ2-2	many	TGTGCCAGCAGCCTGACCGGGACTAGCGGGACCGGGGAGCTGTTTTTT	CASSLTGTSGTGELFF
TRBD2	TRBV7-9	TRBJ2-7	many	TGTGCCAGCAGCTCACGCACTAGCGGGTTAAGCTCCTACGAGCAGTACTTC	CASSSRTSGLSSYEQYF
NA	TRBV24-1	TRBJ2-5	few	TGTGCCACCAGTGATTTTTACGGTGGGACAGAGACCCAGTACTTC	CATSDFYGGTETQYF
TRBD2	TRBV6-4	TRBJ2-1	few	TGTGCCAGCAGTGATCTAGCGGGAGGTAACAATGAGCAGTTCTTC	CASSDLAGGNNEQFF
NA	TRBV6-1	TRBJ1-2	many	TGTGCCAGCAGTCGGGGGGCCGGTTGGGGCTACACCTTC	CASSRGAGWGYTF
NA	TRBV20-1	TRBJ1-1	NA	TGCAGTGCTAGAGATAGGGCGGCGAACACTGAAGCTTTCTTT	CSARDRAANTEAFF
NA	TRBV5-5	TRBJ2-5	many	TGTGCCAGCAGCTTGCCAGGGAGGGAGACCCAGTACTTC	CASSLPGRETQYF